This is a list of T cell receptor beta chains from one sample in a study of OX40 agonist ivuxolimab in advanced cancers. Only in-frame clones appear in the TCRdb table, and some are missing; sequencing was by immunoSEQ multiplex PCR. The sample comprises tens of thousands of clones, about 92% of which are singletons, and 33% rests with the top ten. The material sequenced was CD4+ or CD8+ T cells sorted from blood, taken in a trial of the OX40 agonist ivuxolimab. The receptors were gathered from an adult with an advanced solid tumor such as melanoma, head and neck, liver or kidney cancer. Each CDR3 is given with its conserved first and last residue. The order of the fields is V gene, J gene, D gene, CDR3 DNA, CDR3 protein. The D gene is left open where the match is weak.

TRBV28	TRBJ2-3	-	TGTGCCAGCAGTTTTGGGGTAGGCACAGATACGCAGTATTTT	CASSFGVGTDTQYF
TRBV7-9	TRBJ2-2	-	TGTGCCAGCAGCTCGAAAGGCGGGGAGCTGTTTTTT	CASSSKGGELFF
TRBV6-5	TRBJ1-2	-	TGTGCCAGCAGGACGCCAGGGGATGGCTACACCTTC	CASRTPGDGYTF
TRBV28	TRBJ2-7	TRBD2	TGTGCCAGCAGGCTAGCGGGCCAAATCTACGAGCAGTACTTC	CASRLAGQIYEQYF
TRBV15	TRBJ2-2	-	TGTGCCACCGCAGCGACATCGAACACCGGGGAGCTGTTTTTT	CATAATSNTGELFF
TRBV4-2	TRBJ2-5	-	TGTGCCAGCAGCCAAGGTACACGGGGGGCGCAAGGGACCCAGTACTTC	CASSQGTRGAQGTQYF
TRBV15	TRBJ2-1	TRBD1	TGTGCCACCAGCAGATACAGGGGGCCGAGTGAGGATGAGCAGTTCTTC	CATSRYRGPSEDEQFF
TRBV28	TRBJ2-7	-	TGTGCCAGCAGTTTTCACGAGCAGTACTTC	CASSFHEQYF
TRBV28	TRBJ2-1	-	TGTGCCAGCAGTTTAGGACCGGGGAACAATGAGCAGTTCTTC	CASSLGPGNNEQFF
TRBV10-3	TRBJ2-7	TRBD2	TGTGCCATCAGTGAGTCGACTCGGGGACTAGTCGCCTACGAGCAGTACTTC	CAISESTRGLVAYEQYF
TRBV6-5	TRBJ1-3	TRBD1	TGTGCCAGCTGGACAGGGAACACCATATATTTT	CASWTGNTIYF
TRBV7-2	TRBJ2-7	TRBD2	TGTGCCAGCCCTTTTGTAGCGGGAACAAACACGTCCTACGAGCAGTACTTC	CASPFVAGTNTSYEQYF
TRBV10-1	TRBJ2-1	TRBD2	TGCGCCAGCAGGGCCCCGGGACTAGCGGGAGAGACTCCCTACAATGAGCAGTTCTTC	CASRAPGLAGETPYNEQFF
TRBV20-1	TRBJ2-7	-	TGCAGTGCTAGATTTCTCTACGAGCAGTACTTC	CSARFLYEQYF
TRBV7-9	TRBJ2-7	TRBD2	TGTGCCAGCAGCTCCGGGCGGGAGGAACTCGATTCCTACGAGCAGTACTTC	CASSSGREELDSYEQYF
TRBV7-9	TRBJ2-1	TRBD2	TGTGCCAGCAGCCCACCCGAACCTAGCGGGAGGGCCTTCTACAATGAGCAGTTCTTC	CASSPPEPSGRAFYNEQFF
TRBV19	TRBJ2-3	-	TGTGCCAGTAGGCAAACAGGGGACTTCACAGATACGCAGTATTTT	CASRQTGDFTDTQYF
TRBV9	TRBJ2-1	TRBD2	TGTGCCAGCAGCGTAGGAAGCGGGGACTACAATGAGCAGTTCTTC	CASSVGSGDYNEQFF
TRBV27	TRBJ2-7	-	TGTGCCAGCAGCTTACAGGGATCCTACGAGCAGTACTTC	CASSLQGSYEQYF
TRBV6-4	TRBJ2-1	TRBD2	TGTGCCAGCAGTGAACTAGCGGGCCCATACAATGAGCAGTTCTTC	CASSELAGPYNEQFF
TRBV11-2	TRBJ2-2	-	TGTGCGACCCGAGCGGCAAGCCGGAACACCGGGGAGCTGTTTTTT	CATRAASRNTGELFF
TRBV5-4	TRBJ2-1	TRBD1	TGTGCCAGCAGCAGCCGGGACAGATCAGAGTTCTTC	CASSSRDRSEFF
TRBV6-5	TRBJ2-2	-	TGTGCCAGCAGTCGCTCTTTTAACACCGGGGAGCTGTTTTTT	CASSRSFNTGELFF
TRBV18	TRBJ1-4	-	TGTGCCAGCTCACCTAGGACCGACCTAGGAGGTGAAAAACTGTTTTTT	CASSPRTDLGGEKLFF
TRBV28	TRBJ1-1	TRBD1	TGTGCCAGCAGTTTATGGGACGCGCAGGGGGCTAACACTGAAGCTTTCTTT	CASSLWDAQGANTEAFF
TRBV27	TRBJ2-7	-	TGTGCCAGCAGTCTCCGGACAGCGTATCCCTACGAGCAGTACTTC	CASSLRTAYPYEQYF
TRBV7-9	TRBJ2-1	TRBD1	TGTGCCAGCAGCATGACAGGGAACTACAATGAGCAGTTCTTC	CASSMTGNYNEQFF
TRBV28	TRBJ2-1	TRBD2	TGTGCCACCTTACTAGCGGGAGAGGGCAATGAGCAGTTCTTC	CATLLAGEGNEQFF
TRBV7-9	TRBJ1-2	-	TGTGCCAGCAGCTTAGGGGCCAGCTTGAACTATGGCTACACCTTC	CASSLGASLNYGYTF
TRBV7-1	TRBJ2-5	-	TGTGCCAGCAGCAAAGGACATGAAAAGACCCAGTACTTC	CASSKGHEKTQYF
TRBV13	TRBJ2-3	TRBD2	TGTGCCAGCAGCGGGGGACTAGCGGGACCCACCACAGATACGCAGTATTTT	CASSGGLAGPTTDTQYF
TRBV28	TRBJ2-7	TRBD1	TGTGCCAGCAGTCCCCGGGACAGGCCTCGCACCTACGAGCAGTACTTC	CASSPRDRPRTYEQYF
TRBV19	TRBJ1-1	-	TGTGCCAGTAGCCTTCAGGGGATCGGTGGCACTGAAGCTTTCTTT	CASSLQGIGGTEAFF